This T cell receptor (beta chain) was captured in a study of cytomegalovirus exposure and HLA in healthy donors. Study results and limitations: The listing of 160 or so TCR beta chains classed them as cytomegalovirus-associated. Specificity for CMV antigens was confirmed in vitro for three of the CMV-associated chains.

Some clones are missing from TCRdb's copy, which holds only in-frame ones; the method was immunoSEQ multiplex PCR. The data hold around 120,000 clones, with approximately 91% observed a single time. Donors came from a validation cohort of 95 to 150 subjects, distinct from the first 666-subject cohort. Regarding this clone: Its cognate antigen is unknown.

The material sequenced was PBMCs. This clonotype originated in a man between 18 and 35 years old in good health and CMV-seropositive.

CDR3 protein: CASSHGTGNRPSEAFF. Here the CDR3 DNA reads TGCGCCAGCAGCCACGGGACAGGGAACCGTCCCTCTGAAGCTTTCTTT. V gene TRBV5-1 combines with J gene TRBJ1-1; 9 bases align to TRBD1. V dropped 4 bases and J dropped 6; count of bases not matched to a gene: 13. The CDR3 has 16 residues. Germline lookup yields CDR1 SGHRS and CDR2 YFSETQ.